Listed below are T cell receptor beta chains from one sample, sequenced in a study of response to subunit inactivated influenza vaccine. Each CDR3 protein gets one entry after TCRdb re-called the RT-PCR reads with MiXCR. The sample yields over 400,000 distinct CDR3 sequences, 9.5% to 13% seen once. Sequences were derived from PBMCs from blood, sampled around seven weeks after vaccination. These receptors were obtained from a man over 45 who received an inactivated influenza vaccine. CDR3s include the opening cysteine and the closing phenylalanine or tryptophan. D genes are given only for firm matches. Part of the rows lack a size; the others show once, few, many or a class for expanded clones.

v_gene,abundance,j_gene,d_gene,CDR3nt,CDR3aa
TRBV5-1,few,TRBJ2-7,TRBD1,TGCGCCAGCAGCAGGGGACAGGGGACGTACTTC,CASSRGQGTYF
TRBV12-3/TRBV12-4,many,TRBJ2-7,-,TGTGCCAGCAGTAAGGACACTACCTACGAGCAGTACTTC,CASSKDTTYEQYF
TRBV7-6,-,TRBJ1-3,-,TGTGCCAGCAGTCGGACGGACTCTGGAAACACCATATATTTT,CASSRTDSGNTIYF
TRBV18,few,TRBJ2-3,-,TGTGCCAGCTCTCACACGACAGACCCAAGCACAGATACGCAGTATTTT,CASSHTTDPSTDTQYF
TRBV20-1,many,TRBJ2-1,TRBD2,TGCAGTGCTAGGATATCCCCATTTTCATTAGCGGGAATCTACAATGAGCAGTTCTTC,CSARISPFSLAGIYNEQFF
TRBV6-5,-,TRBJ2-1,-,TGTGCCAGCAGTTACTCTAGCGGTTCCTACAATGAGCAGTTCTTC,CASSYSSGSYNEQFF
TRBV7-2,-,TRBJ1-6,-,TGTGCCAGCAGCTTAGTAAGGACGCAGGCTAATTCACCCCTCCACTTT,CASSLVRTQANSPLHF
TRBV4-2,-,TRBJ2-7,-,TGTGCCAGCAGCCAAGTTTTTACGGCCTCCTACGAGCAGTACTTC,CASSQVFTASYEQYF
TRBV20-1,few,TRBJ2-3,-,TGCAGTGCTAGTATGGGGGTTGGCACAGATACGCAGTATTTT,CSASMGVGTDTQYF
TRBV4-3,-,TRBJ1-1,-,TGCGCCAGCAGCCGAGAATCAGCAAGCCCCGTTGAAGCTTTCTTT,CASSRESASPVEAFF
TRBV4-3,many,TRBJ2-2,TRBD1,TGCGCCAGCAGCCAAAATACAGGACAGGGGGTCGGGGAGCTGTTTTTT,CASSQNTGQGVGELFF
TRBV6-5,-,TRBJ2-5,TRBD2,TGTGCCAGCAGTTTAGCGGGGGAGCAAGAGACCCAGTACTTC,CASSLAGEQETQYF
TRBV15,-,TRBJ1-2,-,TGTGCCACCAGCAGAGATACACAGAGTATGGCTTATGGCTACACCTTC,CATSRDTQSMAYGYTF
TRBV29-1,-,TRBJ2-5,TRBD1,TGCAGCGGCCGGGACAGGGGGCGCTTAAGGGAGACCCAGTACTTC,CSGRDRGRLRETQYF
TRBV6-2/TRBV6-3,few,TRBJ2-5,-,TGTGCCAGCAGTTTCGGTGGCAACCAGTACTTC,CASSFGGNQYF
TRBV6-2/TRBV6-3,few,TRBJ2-3,-,TGTGCCAGCAGCGTCCTATGGGGGAGCACAGATACGCAGTATTTT,CASSVLWGSTDTQYF
TRBV29-1,few,TRBJ2-5,-,TGCAGCGTGGATGGACAGGGAGGGTATGGGGAGACCCAGTACTTC,CSVDGQGGYGETQYF
TRBV7-2,-,TRBJ2-5,-,TGTGCCAGCAGCTTAGGGTACAGGGAGGAGACCCAGTACTTC,CASSLGYREETQYF
TRBV7-2,-,TRBJ1-4,-,TGTGCCAGCAGTGGCGGGTCTAATGAAAAACTGTTTTTT,CASSGGSNEKLFF
TRBV12-3/TRBV12-4,few,TRBJ2-1,-,TGTGCCAGCAGTTCGGGACTCCCAAGCAGTGAGCAGTTCTTC,CASSSGLPSSEQFF
TRBV14,-,TRBJ2-4,-,TGTGCCAGCAGCCAAACCTTGTGGGGGTTTGGAGCCAAAAACATTCAGTACTTC,CASSQTLWGFGAKNIQYF
TRBV5-1,-,TRBJ2-1,TRBD2,TGCGCCAGCAGCCTAAGCGGGAGTGGAGTAAATGAGCAGTTCTTC,CASSLSGSGVNEQFF
TRBV6-5,-,TRBJ2-5,-,TGTGCCAGCAGTTACCCCGGGACGGAGACCCAGTACTTC,CASSYPGTETQYF
TRBV7-8,-,TRBJ1-4,-,TGTGCCAGCAGCTTAGGGCACAGGGTGGCTGAAAAACTGTTTTTT,CASSLGHRVAEKLFF
TRBV11-2,few,TRBJ2-3,TRBD1,TGTGCCAGCAGCGCACGTCGGTATATGGGCCCGGGACAGGGCACAGATACGCAGTATTTT,CASSARRYMGPGQGTDTQYF
TRBV4-1,few,TRBJ1-5,-,TGCGCCAGCAGCCAAGAACGCCGTCAGCCCCAGCATTTT,CASSQERRQPQHF
TRBV5-4,-,TRBJ1-1,-,TGTGCCAGCAGCTACCCAGGGGCTTTGAACACTGAAGCTTTCTTT,CASSYPGALNTEAFF
TRBV5-1,-,TRBJ2-3,-,TGCGCCAGCAGCTCAACAGGAGGGCCGGCAGATACGCAGTATTTT,CASSSTGGPADTQYF
TRBV5-1,-,TRBJ2-1,TRBD1,TGCGCCAGCACCCGGATAGGGGACAGGGCCACAAATGAGCAGTTCTTC,CASTRIGDRATNEQFF
TRBV20-1,-,TRBJ2-3,TRBD1,TGCAGTGCTAGAGATAAGGGACAGGGGATAACAGATACGCAGTATTTT,CSARDKGQGITDTQYF
TRBV6-2/TRBV6-3,few,TRBJ2-4,-,TGTGCCACCTTAGCAGGGAACAAAAATATTCAGTACTTC,CATLAGNKNIQYF
TRBV10-1,-,TRBJ2-7,-,TGCGCCACCAGGGTGCCGGACTACGAGCAGTACTTC,CATRVPDYEQYF
TRBV20-1,-,TRBJ2-2,TRBD1,TGCAGTGCGCGGGACAGGGCGAACACCGGGGAGCTGTTTTTT,CSARDRANTGELFF
TRBV27,-,TRBJ1-1,-,TGTGCCAGCGGCTTTGGGGGAGGTACTGAAGCTTTCTTT,CASGFGGGTEAFF
TRBV3-1,-,TRBJ2-7,TRBD1,TGTGCCAGCAGCCAAGGAGGGACAGGGTACTACGAGCAGTACTTC,CASSQGGTGYYEQYF
TRBV7-6,-,TRBJ1-1,TRBD1,TGTGCCAGCAGCCCCTGGACAGGGGTGAGCACTGAAGCTTTCTTT,CASSPWTGVSTEAFF
TRBV28,-,TRBJ2-1,TRBD1,TGTGCCACCTCAAGTCAACAGGGGAACAATGAGCAGTTCTTC,CATSSQQGNNEQFF
TRBV5-1,many,TRBJ2-2,-,TGCGCCAGCAGCTTGAGAACTCTGACTAACACCGGGGAGCTGTTTTTT,CASSLRTLTNTGELFF
TRBV7-2,-,TRBJ1-1,TRBD1,TGTGCCAGCAGCGCCCGGACAGGGGGCCACACTGAAGCTTTCTTT,CASSARTGGHTEAFF
TRBV7-6,few,TRBJ2-7,TRBD2,TGTGCCAGCAGCTTAGGCGGGGGGCTGGTGTACGAGCAGTACTTC,CASSLGGGLVYEQYF
TRBV12-3/TRBV12-4,few,TRBJ2-2,TRBD2,TGTGCCAGCAGTCCCCTACTAGCGGGAGTGGCCGGGGAGCTGTTTTTT,CASSPLLAGVAGELFF
TRBV5-1,few,TRBJ2-7,TRBD1,TGCGCCAGCAGCCCGGACAGGGCTTGGGAGCAGTACTTC,CASSPDRAWEQYF
TRBV9,-,TRBJ2-1,-,TGTGCCAGCAGCGTAACGGGCCGAGGTTACAATGAGCAGTTCTTC,CASSVTGRGYNEQFF
TRBV6-1,many,TRBJ1-5,-,TGTGCCAGCAGAAACCAACAGGGTCGGAATCAGCCCCAGCATTTT,CASRNQQGRNQPQHF
TRBV27,-,TRBJ2-3,-,TGTGCCAGCAGTACCAGCCAGGGGATCAATACGCAGTATTTT,CASSTSQGINTQYF
TRBV4-3,-,TRBJ2-7,TRBD2,TGCGCCAGCAGCCAAGGGACTAGCGGATACCCCTACGAGCAGTACTTC,CASSQGTSGYPYEQYF
TRBV5-5,many,TRBJ2-1,-,TGTGCCAGCAGCTTGGAAGTGATCAATGAGCAGTTCTTC,CASSLEVINEQFF
TRBV5-1,-,TRBJ2-7,-,TGCGCCAGCAGCTTCTTTAGCGGATCCTACGAGCAGTACTTC,CASSFFSGSYEQYF
TRBV29-1,many,TRBJ1-1,TRBD1,TGCAGCGCCGGACAGGGAGGGAACACTGAAGCTTTCTTT,CSAGQGGNTEAFF
TRBV5-5,-,TRBJ2-1,-,TGTGCCAGCAGCTACCTCTGGGGCTCTAATTACAATGAGCAGTTCTTC,CASSYLWGSNYNEQFF
TRBV4-2,-,TRBJ2-5,TRBD2,TGTGCCAGCAGCCAAGAGCGGGGGGGCCTGGAGACCCAGTACTTC,CASSQERGGLETQYF
TRBV7-7,once,TRBJ1-1,-,TGTGCTAGCAGACAGGTCCCGAACACTGAAGCTTTCTTT,CASRQVPNTEAFF
TRBV7-9,-,TRBJ2-2,-,TGTGCCAGCAGCCCGGTTTCAGCGAACACCGGGGAGCTGTTTTTT,CASSPVSANTGELFF
TRBV7-9,few,TRBJ1-1,-,TGTGCCAGCAGCCCAGAAAACTGGGACACTGAAGCTTTCTTT,CASSPENWDTEAFF